A single sample gave rise to the 18 T cell receptor beta chains below, sequenced in a study of blood T cell repertoires in COVID-19. TCRdb's copy holds only in-frame clones and misses some; the assay was immunoSEQ multiplex PCR. The top ten clones hold approximately 1.6% of a sample with about 250,000 clones, about nine tenths of them seen once. Sequenced material: PBMCs or T cells enriched from blood (not recorded which). The receptors were gathered from a middle-aged man who had recovered from COVID-19.

The chain links TRBV2 to TRBJ2-5; TRBD1 agrees at 7 bases. J gave up 3 bases and V 4 bases, and 8 bases lay outside the gene matches. Germline CDR1 is SNHLY and CDR2 is FYNNEI. The CDR3 sequence is 15 residues long. This CDR3 reads CASSVYRGREETQYF. CDR3 in DNA: TGTGCCAGCAGTGTCTACAGGGGTAGGGAAGAGACCCAGTACTTC.

The sample holds one count of this clone. This chain connects TRBV7-9 to TRBJ2-1; 8 bases map to TRBD1. CDR1 is SEHNR, CDR2 FQNEAQ, per germline (reference sequence). The CDR3 consists of 15 residues. J gave up 6 bases and V 4 bases, and 8 bases lay outside the gene matches. CDR3 nucleotides: TGTGCCAGCAGCTCTCGGACAGGGTCGGGCAATGAGCAGTTCTTC. Translated: CASSSRTGSGNEQFF.

The chain employs TRBV19 and TRBJ2-1, with 13 bases that match TRBD2. Trimming at V came to 7 bases and at J to 9 bases, leaving 24 bases not matched to a gene. This CDR3 comprises 20 residues. CDR1 LNHDA and CDR2 SQIVND come from the germline V gene (reference sequence). CDR3 DNA: TGTGCCAGTACTACATCCCAGGGGCGAAGGACTAGCGGGAGTGTGTGTGAGCAGTTCTTC. Amino acids: CASTTSQGRRTSGSVCEQFF.

The chain recombines TRBV7-9 with TRBJ2-3, with TRBD2 identical over 7 bases. V lost 3 bases, J lost 3 bases, and 6 bases stayed unmatched. The CDR3 covers 15 residues. Germline V gene data show CDR1 as SEHNR and CDR2 as FQNEAQ (reference sequence). CDR3 in DNA: TGTGCCAGCAGCTTCCCCGGCGGGAGTACAGATACGCAGTATTTT. The encoded protein is CASSFPGGSTDTQYF.

The V gene is TRBV19, the J gene TRBJ1-1, with D unclear. The CDR3 is made up of 12 amino acids. CDR1 is LNHDA and CDR2 is SQIVND in the germline V gene (reference sequence). Between the trimmed V and J ends, which lost 4 bases and 1 base, there was a span of 4 bases. The CDR3 is CASSNKNTEAFF. CDR3 nucleotides: TGTGCCAGTAGTAACAAGAACACTGAAGCTTTCTTT.

Only a few counts were recorded for this clone. The chain employs TRBV5-4 and TRBJ2-1; 13 nucleotides line up with TRBD2. The length of the CDR3 is 17 residues. Trimming removed 3 bases from V and 4 bases from J; junction bases left unmatched: 7. Germline CDR1 and CDR2: SGHNT and YYREEE (reference sequence). CDR3 residues: CASSSALTSGRYNEQFF. For the CDR3, the DNA is TGTGCCAGCAGCTCCGCACTGACTAGCGGGAGGTACAATGAGCAGTTCTTC. Based on the CDR3 plus reference TRBV5-4 and TRBJ2-1, the full variable domain is ETGVTQSPTHLIKTRGQQVTLRCSSQSGHNTVSWYQQALGQGPQFIFQYYREEENGRGNFPPRFSGLQFPNYSSELNVNALELDDSALYLCASSSALTSGRYNEQFFGPGTRLTVL.

The chain employs TRBV28 and TRBJ1-5; D unresolved. V lost 6 bases and J 5 bases, leaving 11 bases between the germline ends. Per the germline V gene, CDR1 is MDHEN and CDR2 is SYDVKM. The CDR3 length is 13 residues. In DNA form, the CDR3 reads TGTGCCAGCAGAGGCGGGGAGGATCAGCCCCAGCATTTT. Residues: CASRGGEDQPQHF.

The chain is built from TRBV28 and TRBJ1-2; unclear D gene. The CDR3 is 15 residues long. Germline V gene data show CDR1 as MDHEN and CDR2 as SYDVKM. V dropped 5 bases and J dropped 2 bases, with 15 bases sitting between them. The CDR3, as DNA: TGTGCCAGCAGTACCGCTGGCGGGTTAAACTATGGCTACACCTTC. Translated, it gives CASSTAGGLNYGYTF.

The gene calls are TRBV20-1 and TRBJ1-2; D is unresolved. V lost 4 bases to trimming and J lost 4 bases, with 4 bases between them. This CDR3 has 10 residues. Germline V gives CDR1 DFQATT, CDR2 SNEGSKA (reference sequence). CDR3 in DNA: TGCAGTGCTAAGAGCTATGGCTACACCTTC. It translates to CSAKSYGYTF.

The chain is built from TRBV12-3 or TRBV12-4 and TRBJ2-7; TRBD1 might be the D (6 bases). The CDR3 sequence is 12 residues long. Trimming removed 10 bases from V and 3 bases from J, with 13 bases in between. The DNA of the CDR3 is TGTGCCACCGGGGCGGACAGCTACGAGCAGTACTTC. It yields the protein CATGADSYEQYF.

The rearrangement uses TRBV30 and TRBJ1-3; D uncertain. The CDR3 loop spans 15 amino acids. With 0 bases removed from V and 0 bases from J, the gap between germline ends came to 9 bases. The germline V gene has CDR1 GTSNPN and CDR2 SVGIG (reference sequence). The CDR3, as DNA: TGTGCCTGGAGTGTACTAGGAGTCTCTGGAAACACCATATATTTT. Protein sequence: CAWSVLGVSGNTIYF.

The chain is built from TRBV5-5 and TRBJ1-5; unclear D gene. V lost 1 base to trimming and J lost 6 bases, with 5 bases between them. The CDR3 covers 12 residues. Per the germline V gene, CDR1 is SGHKS and CDR2 is YYEKEE (reference sequence). CDR3 in amino acids: CASSLPGQPQHF. The CDR3 DNA follows: TGTGCCAGCAGCTTGCCGGGTCAGCCCCAGCATTTT.

V gene TRBV30 combines with J gene TRBJ1-5; 10 bases fit TRBD1. V shed 3 bases and J 5 bases; nucleotides not matched to a gene: 7. CDR1 is GTSNPN and CDR2 is SVGIG in the germline V gene (reference sequence). The CDR3 extends over 15 amino acids. Here the CDR3 reads CAWSAATGGYQPQHF. The CDR3 nucleotides are TGTGCCTGGAGCGCCGCGACAGGGGGCTATCAGCCCCAGCATTTT.

CDR3 DNA: TGTGCCAGCATCCCGACAGGCGCTGAAGCTTTCTTT. Translation gives CASIPTGAEAFF. The chain is built from TRBV25-1 and TRBJ1-1; D is perhaps TRBD1 (6 bases). The germline CDR1 and CDR2 sequences are MGHDK and SYGVNS. The germline V and J ends were trimmed by 7 bases and 6 bases, with 12 bases remaining between them. This CDR3 spans 12 amino acids.

The chain employs TRBV2 and TRBJ1-2; 9 bases match TRBD1. J was trimmed by 6 bases and V by 7 bases; bases with no gene match: 6. Germline values: CDR1 SNHLY, CDR2 FYNNEI. This CDR3 is built from 13 residues. The CDR3 loop reads CASTTGQGHGYTF. In nucleotides, the CDR3 is TGTGCCAGCACCACTGGACAGGGGCATGGCTACACCTTC.

The rearrangement joins TRBV28 to TRBJ1-5; unclear D gene. CDR1 and CDR2 (germline): MDHEN, SYDVKM. The V gene lost 8 bases and the J gene lost 6 bases, with 17 bases spanning the gap. This CDR3 comprises 14 residues. CDR3 protein: CASCNPGSAQPQHF. CDR3 bases: TGTGCCAGCTGTAATCCAGGCTCGGCTCAGCCCCAGCATTTT.

The rearrangement joins TRBV9 to TRBJ1-1; D may be TRBD1 (6 bases). This CDR3 spans 12 amino acids. Deletions cut 3 bases from V and 8 bases from J, with 11 bases between. Germline V CDR1 and CDR2: SGDLS, YYNGEE. The CDR3 loop reads CASSGEGTEAFF. CDR3 DNA sequence: TGTGCCAGCAGCGGGGAGGGGACAGAAGCTTTCTTT.

The J gene is TRBJ1-2, the V gene TRBV6-5; no definite D call. V was cut by 2 bases and J by 8 bases, with 9 bases left in between. The CDR3 contains 12 residues. From germline, CDR1 is MNHEY and CDR2 SVGAGI. In DNA, the CDR3 is TGTGCCAGCAGTTACGCTAATGAAGGCTACACCTTC. Its protein product is CASSYANEGYTF.